Listed below are T cell receptor beta chains from one sample, sequenced in a study of neurological immune-mediated disorders. TCRdb re-called the 5' RACE reads through MiXCR, storing one row per CDR3 protein. Counted here are tens of thousands of distinct CDR3 sequences, over 8.5% occurring once; the ten biggest clones make up nearly 4%. Sequenced sample: PBMCs. These receptors originate from a man between 60 and 70 years old with HTLV-1-associated myelopathy (HAM/TSP). Both conserved end residues are part of each CDR3. D genes are given only for firm matches. Only part of the rows carry a size: once, few, many, or a class if the clone is expanded.

CDR3 DNA: TGTGCCAGCAGTCCCGACAGGGGGGCCGGTCAGCCCCAGCATTTT
CDR3 protein: CASSPDRGAGQPQHF
J gene: TRBJ1-5
V gene: TRBV27
D gene: TRBD1
clone size: many

CDR3 DNA: TGTGCCAGCAGCTTAAGGACAGTCTCTGGGGCCAACGTCCTGACTTTC
CDR3 protein: CASSLRTVSGANVLTF
J gene: TRBJ2-6
V gene: TRBV7-3
D gene: NA
clone size: many

CDR3 DNA: TGTGCCAGCAGTACTAGCGGGAGGGCCTATGAGCAGTTCTTC
CDR3 protein: CASSTSGRAYEQFF
J gene: TRBJ2-1
V gene: TRBV12-3/TRBV12-4
D gene: TRBD2
clone size: many

CDR3 DNA: TGCGCCAGCAGCCAAGATTGGCCAGGGAACACCGGGGAGCTGTTTTTT
CDR3 protein: CASSQDWPGNTGELFF
J gene: TRBJ2-2
V gene: TRBV4-1
D gene: NA
clone size: many

CDR3 DNA: TGTGCCAGCAGCTTACCTCTGAGGACGCAGTATTTT
CDR3 protein: CASSLPLRTQYF
J gene: TRBJ2-3
V gene: TRBV12-3/TRBV12-4
D gene: NA
clone size: many

CDR3 DNA: TGTGCCACCAGTGAAACGACTAGCGGGAGGGCCAGTGAGCAGTTCTTC
CDR3 protein: CATSETTSGRASEQFF
J gene: TRBJ2-1
V gene: TRBV24-1
D gene: TRBD2
clone size: many

CDR3 DNA: TGTGCCAGCAGTGAAGTAGGAGGGGTTAATTCACCCCTCCACTTT
CDR3 protein: CASSEVGGVNSPLHF
J gene: TRBJ1-6
V gene: TRBV6-1
D gene: NA
clone size: many

CDR3 DNA: TGTGCCAGCAGCTCTAACTATGGCTACACCTTC
CDR3 protein: CASSSNYGYTF
J gene: TRBJ1-2
V gene: TRBV28
D gene: NA
clone size: many

CDR3 DNA: TGTGCCAGCAGCTTATTAGGGGGGACCTACAATGAGCAGTTCTTC
CDR3 protein: CASSLLGGTYNEQFF
J gene: TRBJ2-1
V gene: TRBV7-2
D gene: NA
clone size: many

CDR3 DNA: TGTGCCATCAGTGAAGGGGACAGGAATTCACCCCTCCACTTT
CDR3 protein: CAISEGDRNSPLHF
J gene: TRBJ1-6
V gene: TRBV10-3
D gene: TRBD1
clone size: many

CDR3 DNA: TGTGCCAGCAGCCCGGGGAGCGGGAGCTCCCAAGAGACCCAGTACTTC
CDR3 protein: CASSPGSGSSQETQYF
J gene: TRBJ2-5
V gene: TRBV7-6
D gene: TRBD2
clone size: many

CDR3 DNA: TGTGCCAGCAGCATCGACAGACTCTCTGGAAACACCATATATTTT
CDR3 protein: CASSIDRLSGNTIYF
J gene: TRBJ1-3
V gene: TRBV11-2
D gene: NA
clone size: many

CDR3 DNA: TGTGCCAGCAGGGGGGACAGTTACGGGGCCAACGTCCTGACTTTC
CDR3 protein: CASRGDSYGANVLTF
J gene: TRBJ2-6
V gene: TRBV9
D gene: TRBD1
clone size: many

CDR3 DNA: TGTGCCAGCAGCCGGGGGGACAGACGCCCCGACGAGCAGTACTTC
CDR3 protein: CASSRGDRRPDEQYF
J gene: TRBJ2-7
V gene: TRBV6-2/TRBV6-3
D gene: NA
clone size: NA

CDR3 DNA: TGCGCCAGCAGCCAAGATCCCGGGCCAAGTGGCTACACCTTC
CDR3 protein: CASSQDPGPSGYTF
J gene: TRBJ1-2
V gene: TRBV4-3
D gene: NA
clone size: many

CDR3 DNA: TGCAGTGCTAGAGATCCTCCGCGGGAGGTCGGCGATACGCAGTATTTT
CDR3 protein: CSARDPPREVGDTQYF
J gene: TRBJ2-3
V gene: TRBV20-1
D gene: TRBD2
clone size: many